This TCR beta chain was captured in a study of post-analysis software for immune sequencing data. Study-wide findings and caveats: TRBV segments more frequent in patients than in controls numbered a few and included TRBV5-6, TRBV5-1 and TRBV20-1. A significant reduction in normalized Chao1 diversity was observed in multiple sclerosis patients versus controls.

Points on this clonotype: Its antigen is not identified.

The authors incorporated unique molecular identifiers into the TCR beta cDNA libraries. T cells numbering roughly 1 to 10 million gave rise to some 520,000 cDNA molecules. TCRdb called the PCR reads again in MiXCR, with one record for every CDR3 protein. The table lists 750,000 to 950,000 distinct CDR3 sequences, 53% of them singletons. This CDR3 contains 12 residues. Germline V gene sequence: CDR1 SGHTA, CDR2 FQGNSA. The V end lost 7 bases, the J end lost 6 bases, and 11 bases lay between the germline ends. The receptor's source is a girl aged 5-17 years with multiple sclerosis. Sequencing was carried out using blood. This rearrangement joins TRBV7-2 to TRBJ2-3; no firm D call. This CDR3 is CASTQSRDTQYF. CDR3 coding DNA: TGTGCCAGCACCCAATCCAGGGATACGCAGTATTTT.